The clone carrying this T cell receptor beta chain was seen at least ten times. Its matching antigen is unknown. One entry per CDR3 protein, called by TCRdb with MiXCR from the RT-PCR reads. Altogether a few hundred thousand distinct CDR3 sequences are present, about a tenth being singletons, with the ten largest covering more than 10%. These data belong to a study of response to subunit inactivated influenza vaccine. General study results and limits: Researchers suggested that each seasonal influenza vaccination recruits few new T cells.

The CDR3 has 14 residues. Per the germline V gene, CDR1 is SGHTA and CDR2 is FQGNSA. The J segment lost 4 bases and the V segment lost 1 base, leaving 4 bases of the junction unmatched. The V gene is TRBV7-2, the J gene TRBJ2-7; 7 nucleotides match TRBD1. This TCR was recovered from a man aged 50-60 years who received an inactivated influenza vaccine. The sequences come from PBMCs from blood, collected 45 days after vaccination. CDR3 loop: CASSLGGTDYEQYF. DNA of the CDR3: TGTGCCAGCAGCTTAGGTGGGACAGATTACGAGCAGTACTTC. Together with reference TRBV7-2 and TRBJ2-7, the CDR3 gives the full variable domain: GAGVSQSPSNKVTEKGKDVELRCDPISGHTALYWYRQSLGQGLEFLIYFQGNSAPDKSGLPSDRFSAERTGGSVSTLTIQRTQQEDSAVYLCASSLGGTDYEQYFGPGTRLTVT.